This T cell receptor beta chain is from a study of T cells in Graves' hyperthyroidism and ophthalmopathy. Points from the study as a whole: The model identified upcoming ophthalmopathy a median about 7.1 months ahead of onset.

No ophthalmopathy progression within 18 months constituted stable Graves' hyperthyroidism. PBMCs were collected from an approximately 9.3 ml volume of fresh peripheral blood. Germline values: CDR1 MNHEY, CDR2 SMNVEV (reference sequence). The CDR3 is 14 amino acids. V dropped 3 bases and J dropped 5 bases, with 11 bases sitting between them. Amplified TCR beta CDR3 regions came from RNA transcripts. A first-round RT-PCR of the TCR CDR3 used the HTBI primer set. Using its own MiXCR run on the multiplex PCR reads, TCRdb lists one record per CDR3 protein. The profile shows 650,000 to 750,000 distinct CDR3 sequences, less than 15% of them singletons. This clonotype was counted ten times or more. Its antigen is currently unknown.

Material for sequencing was blood. The V gene is TRBV27, the J gene TRBJ2-1, with a weak D call TRBD2 (6 bases). This TCR came from a woman aged 18-29 years with Graves' hyperthyroidism. This chain's CDR3 is CASSFIPGDNEQFF. In DNA form, the CDR3 reads TGTGCCAGCAGTTTTATTCCGGGGGACAATGAGCAGTTCTTC.